This T cell receptor beta chain stems from a study of CD8 T cells in ankylosing spondylitis. TCRdb analysed the 5' RACE reads with MiXCR anew, one entry per CDR3 protein. This table has about 140,000 distinct CDR3 sequences, roughly 8.4% appearing once. Whole-study findings and limits: Previously reported in reactive arthritis synovial fluid and blood were some of the motif variants.

This clonotype was counted many times. The antigen remains unidentified. V was pared by 2 bases and J by 0 bases, with 8 bases between. This CDR3 has 14 residues. Germline V gene data show CDR1 as DFQATT and CDR2 as SNEGSKA (reference sequence). This clonotype was obtained from a male donor with ankylosing spondylitis. Sample: synovial fluid, either unsorted or a sorted T cell fraction (not recorded which). This chain joins TRBV20-1 and TRBJ1-5, with D unresolved. The CDR3 region has the DNA TGCAGTGCTAGAAGGCTGTCTAGCAATCAGCCCCAGCATTTT. It specifies CSARRLSSNQPQHF.